The 25 T cell receptor beta chains given below trace back to one sample, sequenced in a study of blood T cell repertoires in COVID-19. Produced via immunoSEQ multiplex PCR; TCRdb's table is partial and in-frame only. The sample yields roughly 10,000 clones, roughly four fifths seen once. Sequencing was carried out using peripheral blood. These receptors came from a human donor in a cohort sampled during active COVID-19.

This rearrangement joins TRBV7-2 to TRBJ2-7, with D hard to call. The CDR3 is made up of 14 amino acids. V lost 0 bases to trimming and J lost 0 bases, with 6 bases between them. The germline CDR1 and CDR2 sequences are SGHTA and FQGNSA. The CDR3 region is CASSLAAGSYEQYF. In nucleotides, the CDR3 is TGTGCCAGCAGCTTAGCAGCCGGCTCCTACGAGCAGTACTTC.

The chain links TRBV7-9 to TRBJ2-7, with TRBD1 matching over 7 bases. Germline V gives CDR1 SEHNR, CDR2 FQNEAQ (reference sequence). Unmatched junction bases numbered 7, after V lost 2 bases and J lost 3 bases. CDR3 length: 15 amino acids. The DNA of the CDR3 is TGTGCCAGCAGCTTACCCGGACAGGAAAACTACGAGCAGTACTTC. It specifies CASSLPGQENYEQYF. The entire variable domain, with the rest obtained from reference TRBV7-9 and TRBJ2-7, is as follows: DTGVSQNPRHKITKRGQNVTFRCDPISEHNRLYWYRQTLGQGPEFLTYFQNEAQLEKSRLLSDRFSAERPKGSFSTLEIQRTEQGDSAMYLCASSLPGQENYEQYFGPGTRLTVT.

CDR3 region: CASSLAGVNEKLFF. The CDR3 nucleotides are TGTGCCAGCAGCTTAGCCGGGGTCAATGAAAAACTGTTTTTT. This sequence joins TRBV11-2 and TRBJ1-4; D not certain. The V end lost 1 base, the J end lost 5 bases, and 8 bases lay between the germline ends. CDR3 length: 14 amino acids. The germline V gene encodes CDR1 SGHAT and CDR2 FQNNGV.

The chain recombines TRBV5-1 with TRBJ1-2, with TRBD1 matching over 12 bases. Losses at the gene ends were 4 bases for V and 7 bases for J; bases not matched to a gene: 5. Germline V gene data show CDR1 as SGHRS and CDR2 as YFSETQ. CDR3 length: 14 amino acids. The CDR3 spells CASSPGTGGFGYTF. The DNA of the CDR3 is TGCGCCAGCAGCCCCGGGACAGGGGGCTTTGGCTACACCTTC.

V gene TRBV25-1 combines with J gene TRBJ1-1, with TRBD1 matching 8 bases. From germline, CDR1 is MGHDK and CDR2 SYGVNS. Unmatched junction bases numbered 5, after V lost 3 bases and J lost 5 bases. The CDR3 length is 14 residues. The CDR3: CASSDDRGVTEAFF. CDR3 DNA sequence: TGTGCCAGCAGTGACGACAGGGGAGTTACTGAAGCTTTCTTT.

This clone was recorded once. This chain uses TRBV4-1 with TRBJ2-4, with 10 bases fitting TRBD2. The junction had 11 bases not matched to a gene; V was cut back by 0 bases and J by 6 bases. This CDR3 contains 18 residues. Germline-derived CDR1 and CDR2 are MGHRA and YSYEKL. The CDR3 bases are TGCGCCAGCAGCCAAGATCTGGGGCTAGCGGGGGATTTAAACATTCAGTACTTC. Protein: CASSQDLGLAGDLNIQYF.

The chain carries TRBV7-2 and TRBJ2-7; 7 bases match TRBD1. Germline V gene sequence: CDR1 SGHTA, CDR2 FQGNSA. CDR3 length equals 13 residues. After removal of 5 bases from V and 4 bases from J, the junction contained 5 bases not matched to a gene. CDR3 in amino acids: CASSRDSHYEQYF. CDR3 nucleotides: TGTGCCAGCAGCCGGGACAGCCATTACGAGCAGTACTTC.

The chain is built from TRBV6-1 and TRBJ1-3, with D possibly being TRBD1 (5 bases). This CDR3 is 16 amino acids long. The V gene's germline CDR1 is MNHNS and CDR2 SASEGT. V gave up 0 bases and J gave up 1 base, with 10 bases separating them. The CDR3 DNA follows: TGTGCCAGCAGTGAAGCTTTATCAGGGTCTGGAAACACCATATATTTT. Its translation: CASSEALSGSGNTIYF.

The chain is built from TRBV7-3 and TRBJ1-6, with D maybe TRBD1 (5 bases). Germline CDR1 reads SGHTA; CDR2 reads FQGTGA. This CDR3 is built from 13 residues. The V and J ends lost 5 bases and 10 bases respectively, with 12 bases between them. The CDR3 sequence is CASSQAGKSPLHF. As DNA, the CDR3 is TGTGCCAGCAGCCAAGCAGGGAAGTCACCCCTCCACTTT.

The V call is TRBV27, the J call TRBJ2-7, with a weak D call TRBD2 (6 bases). Germline-derived CDR1 and CDR2 are MNHEY and SMNVEV (reference sequence). This CDR3 region has 14 residues. V was shortened by 2 bases and J by 8 bases, with 16 bases between the two germline ends. Written as DNA, the CDR3 is TGTGCCAGCAGTTTAGGAGGAGGTGGCGGGAAGCAGTACTTC. Amino acids: CASSLGGGGGKQYF.

The chain joins TRBV28 to TRBJ1-1; D uncertain. Trimming removed 9 bases at V and 1 base at J, with 15 bases between. Germline CDR1 is MDHEN and CDR2 is SYDVKM. The CDR3 loop spans 14 amino acids. CDR3 amino acids: CASFRSGRNTEAFF. Here the CDR3 DNA reads TGTGCCAGTTTCCGTAGTGGGAGGAACACTGAAGCTTTCTTT.

The V and J genes are TRBV3-1 (or the pseudogene TRBV3-2) and TRBJ1-2; TRBD1 is a possible D gene (6 bases). Germline V gene data show CDR1 as LGHDT and CDR2 as YNNKEL (reference sequence). With 2 bases removed from V and 1 base from J, the gap between germline ends came to 8 bases. The CDR3 covers 14 residues. The CDR3 DNA reads as TGTGCCAGCAGCCAACTACAGGGTAACTATGGCTACACCTTC. Its translation: CASSQLQGNYGYTF.

J is TRBJ2-7 and V is TRBV3-1 (or the pseudogene TRBV3-2); 11 nucleotides line up with TRBD2. Germline loops: CDR1 LGHDT, CDR2 YNNKEL (reference sequence). Trimming removed 4 bases from V and 2 bases from J; junction bases left unmatched: 7. The CDR3 is made up of 16 amino acids. For the CDR3, the DNA is TGTGCCAGCAGCCCGAGATATAGCGGGGGGGCCTACGAGCAGTACTTC. As protein: CASSPRYSGGAYEQYF.

Only one count was recorded for this clone. The V call is TRBV5-6, the J call TRBJ1-1, with D possibly being TRBD1 (6 bases). The length of the CDR3 is 16 residues. The germline V and J ends were trimmed by 0 bases and 3 bases, with 15 bases remaining between them. The germline V gene encodes CDR1 SGHDT and CDR2 YYEEEE. The CDR3 sequence: CASSLERGRMDTEAFF. The DNA for the CDR3 is TGTGCCAGCAGCTTGGAGCGGGGGCGTATGGACACTGAAGCTTTCTTT.

This clone was seen a few times. The chain is built from TRBV6-6 and TRBJ1-1; 9 bases are a match to TRBD1. V shed 6 bases and J 6 bases; nucleotides not matched to a gene: 8. Germline V gene sequence: CDR1 MNHNY, CDR2 SVGAGI (reference sequence). The CDR3 is 14 amino acids. Written as DNA, the CDR3 is TGTGCCAGCAGCTCTACAGGGGGCTTCGCTGAAGCTTTCTTT. Protein: CASSSTGGFAEAFF.

This clone was observed a few times. V gene TRBV30 combines with J gene TRBJ2-7; D not resolved. Germline assignment: CDR1 GTSNPN and CDR2 SVGIG (reference sequence). This CDR3 spans 12 amino acids. With 4 bases removed from V and 0 bases from J, the gap between germline ends came to 7 bases. CDR3 nucleotides: TGTGCCTGGACCCTCAGCTCCTACGAGCAGTACTTC. Amino acids: CAWTLSSYEQYF.

The chain links TRBV4-3 to TRBJ2-7; perhaps TRBD1 as D (5 bases). Germline lookup yields CDR1 LGHNA and CDR2 YSLEER. The CDR3 length is 16 residues. The V end was cut by 0 bases, the J end by 0 bases, with 12 bases between. The CDR3 DNA reads TGCGCCAGCAGCCAAGATTTTGCAGGGATCTCCTACGAGCAGTACTTC. It specifies CASSQDFAGISYEQYF.

This sequence joins TRBV7-2 and TRBJ2-2; D is undetermined. Trimming left V 7 bases short and J 6 bases short, with 18 bases between. This CDR3 is 15 amino acids long. The germline V gene encodes CDR1 SGHTA and CDR2 FQGNSA. In DNA form, the CDR3 reads TGTGCCAGCACCCTATCCACGGTGGGCCCCGGGGAGCTGTTTTTT. Its protein product is CASTLSTVGPGELFF. Looking up the rest from reference TRBV7-2 and TRBJ2-2 gives the full variable domain: GAGVSQSPSNKVTEKGKDVELRCDPISGHTALYWYRQSLGQGLEFLIYFQGNSAPDKSGLPSDRFSAERTGGSVSTLTIQRTQQEDSAVYLCASTLSTVGPGELFFGEGSRLTVL.

The genes are TRBV27 and TRBJ2-3; D is unresolved. The germline gives CDR1 MNHEY, CDR2 SMNVEV (reference sequence). The V end lost 6 bases, the J end lost 0 bases, and 16 bases lay between the germline ends. CDR3 length: 16 amino acids. The CDR3 loop is CASSRLAALSTDTQYF. The CDR3 DNA sequence: TGTGCCAGCAGCCGACTCGCGGCTCTTAGCACAGATACGCAGTATTTT.

This clone was detected only a few times. The rearrangement uses TRBV7-8 and TRBJ2-1; possible D gene TRBD2, 5 bases. Germline CDR1 reads SGHVS; CDR2 reads FQNEAQ. CDR3 length: 16 residues. V was shortened by 5 bases and J by 5 bases, with 19 bases between the two germline ends. The CDR3, as DNA: TGTGCCAGCAGCCCCTGGACGGGGATGGGTGACAATGAGCAGTTCTTC. Its protein is CASSPWTGMGDNEQFF.

CDR3 DNA: TGTGCCAGCACTAAGACCGGGACGGGAGGCTACGAGCAGTACTTC. Translated: CASTKTGTGGYEQYF. The V gene is TRBV5-6, the J gene TRBJ2-7; 7 nucleotides match TRBD2. CDR1 is SGHDT and CDR2 is YYEEEE in the germline V gene. Unmatched junction bases numbered 12, after V lost 6 bases and J lost 3 bases. The CDR3 has 15 amino acids.

The V gene is TRBV5-6, the J gene TRBJ2-7; possibly TRBD1 for D (5 bases). The CDR3 extends over 14 amino acids. V lost 2 bases and J lost 2, with 11 bases in between. Germline CDR1 is SGHDT and CDR2 is YYEEEE. CDR3 coding DNA: TGTGCCAGCAGCTTCTTCCAGGGTACCTACGAGCAGTACTTC. The encoded protein is CASSFFQGTYEQYF.

The V and J genes are TRBV27 and TRBJ1-1; D is possibly TRBD1 (5 bases). Germline-derived CDR1 and CDR2 are MNHEY and SMNVEV (reference sequence). The CDR3 contains 14 residues. V was pared by 2 bases and J by 5 bases, with 12 bases between. CDR3 amino acids: CASSLQGKETEAFF. The CDR3 DNA follows: TGTGCCAGCAGTTTACAGGGAAAAGAGACTGAAGCTTTCTTT.

The genes are TRBV29-1 and TRBJ1-1; TRBD1 might be the D (6 bases). Germline V gene lookup returns CDR1 SQVTM and CDR2 ANQGSEA. V lost 6 bases to trimming and J lost 11 bases, with 13 bases between them. This CDR3 contains 10 residues. The CDR3 DNA reads as TGCAGCGTGGAACAGGGTAGGGCTTTCTTT. Translation: CSVEQGRAFF.

This clone has only one observation. The chain combines TRBV7-9 with TRBJ1-3; D is possibly TRBD1 (5 bases). This CDR3 comprises 13 residues. The germline V and J ends were trimmed by 6 bases and 2 bases, with 8 bases remaining between them. CDR1 and CDR2 from the germline V gene are SEHNR and FQNEAQ (reference sequence). CDR3 sequence reads: CASSQGAGNTIYF. The CDR3 DNA is TGTGCCAGCAGTCAGGGTGCTGGAAACACCATATATTTT. Drawing the rest from reference TRBV7-9 and TRBJ1-3, the complete variable domain is DTGVSQNPRHKITKRGQNVTFRCDPISEHNRLYWYRQTLGQGPEFLTYFQNEAQLEKSRLLSDRFSAERPKGSFSTLEIQRTEQGDSAMYLCASSQGAGNTIYFGEGSWLTVV.